The T cell receptor beta chain described here comes from a study of blood T cell repertoires in COVID-19. Overall study context: Both acute and convalescent COVID-19 samples were obtained from the United States, Italy and Spain.

In the authors' workflow: Scientists estimated how many nucleated cells there were by amplifying reference gene primers. TCRdb's copy holds only in-frame clones and misses some; the assay was immunoSEQ multiplex PCR. V and J calls and clone size are as listed in that table; D and trimming were resolved from the DNA. The sample yields approximately 320,000 clones, approximately 90% seen once. Participant-given clinical history determined each cohort assignment. Cohort 3 recovered donors had two negative PCRs, clearance, or symptom resolution. The ends were cut back, 3 bases at V and 3 bases at J, with 14 bases in the middle. Germline V gene sequence: CDR1 LNHNV, CDR2 YYDKDF (reference sequence). The CDR3 spans 16 residues.

The rearrangement links TRBV15 to TRBJ2-2, with a weak D call TRBD1 (5 bases). Sequencing was carried out using PBMCs or T cells enriched from blood (not recorded which). The receptor's source is a woman in her late teens or twenties who had recovered from COVID-19. CDR3 region: CATSRPKGLDTGELFF. The CDR3 DNA reads TGTGCCACCAGCAGGCCTAAGGGGTTGGACACCGGGGAGCTGTTTTTT.